A single sample gave rise to the 21 T cell receptor beta chains below, sequenced in a study of blood T cell repertoires in COVID-19 (dated by TCRdb to about 2020). The protocol used for the library was the immunoSEQ multiplex PCR assay. This is the immuneACCESS table as TCRdb keeps it, with only in-frame sequences that have V and J called. A part of the clones is gone; compared with another copy, unresolved V genes explain less than half, and the rest is unexplained. The sample contains some 200,000 clones, over 75% of them found a single time. Roughly 2.5% of the sample is in the top ten clones. The material sequenced was peripheral blood. The receptors stem from a man aged 40-49 years with active or convalescent COVID-19.

The chain is built from TRBV29-1 and TRBJ2-3, with D possibly TRBD2 on 6 matching bases. V gave up 6 bases and J gave up 5 bases, with 15 bases separating them. Germline V gives CDR1 SQVTM, CDR2 ANQGSEA. The CDR3 runs to 13 residues. CDR3 loop: CSVRGGLGDTQYF. The CDR3 DNA is TGCAGCGTAAGGGGAGGACTCGGAGATACGCAGTATTTT.

The V and J genes are TRBV3-1 (or the pseudogene TRBV3-2) and TRBJ2-7; 8 nucleotides align to TRBD1. V shed 4 bases and J 4 bases; nucleotides not matched to a gene: 3. Germline CDR1 reads LGHDT; CDR2 reads YNNKEL (reference sequence). CDR3 length: 13 amino acids. The CDR3: CASSRQGAYEQYF. CDR3 DNA sequence: TGTGCCAGCAGCCGGCAGGGGGCATACGAGCAGTACTTC.

This sequence joins TRBV6-5 and TRBJ2-7, with D possibly being TRBD1 (6 bases). The CDR3 runs 13 residues. Trimming pared 7 bases from V and 2 bases from J, leaving 12 bases between. CDR1 is MNHEY, CDR2 SVGAGI, per germline. CDR3 in amino acids: CASTPTGTYEQYF. CDR3 coding DNA: TGTGCCAGCACCCCGACAGGAACCTACGAGCAGTACTTC.

The J gene is TRBJ1-6, the V gene TRBV28; tentatively, D is TRBD1 (6 bases). The ends were cut back, 8 bases at V and 5 bases at J, with 16 bases in the middle. This CDR3 region has 15 residues. Germline V gene lookup returns CDR1 MDHEN and CDR2 SYDVKM. CDR3 residues: CASGGGQGDNSPLHF. The CDR3 DNA reads TGTGCCAGCGGGGGGGGGCAAGGTGATAATTCACCCCTCCACTTT.

This chain uses TRBV5-5 with TRBJ1-5; TRBD1 is a possible D gene (6 bases). V shed 1 base and J shed 7 bases, with 12 bases lying between them. Germline V gene sequence: CDR1 SGHKS, CDR2 YYEKEE (reference sequence). The CDR3 contains 14 residues. The CDR3 spells CASSLRQGQQPQHF. The CDR3 region has the DNA TGTGCCAGCAGCTTGAGGCAGGGGCAACAGCCCCAGCATTTT.

The V call is TRBV19, the J call TRBJ1-3; unclear D gene. The CDR3 runs to 12 residues. Trimming took off 3 bases at V and 11 bases at J, with 11 bases between the two ends. CDR1 LNHDA and CDR2 SQIVND come from the germline V gene (reference sequence). The CDR3 protein is CASSIHGVPIYF. DNA for the CDR3: TGTGCCAGTAGTATCCACGGGGTGCCCATATATTTT.

The CDR3 bases are TGTGCCAGCAGCTCCTCCGGGACAGACAACACCGGGGAGCTGTTTTTT. It codes for CASSSSGTDNTGELFF. The V and J genes are TRBV5-4 and TRBJ2-2; 7 bases are a match to TRBD1. The CDR3 contains 16 residues. After removal of 3 bases from V and 2 bases from J, the junction contained 7 bases not matched to a gene. Germline CDR1 reads SGHNT; CDR2 reads YYREEE (reference sequence).

The chain recombines TRBV5-1 with TRBJ2-5; 12 bases match TRBD2. The germline gives CDR1 SGHRS, CDR2 YFSETQ. Trimming removed 4 bases from V and 11 bases from J; junction bases left unmatched: 6. The CDR3 sequence is 13 residues long. In DNA form, the CDR3 reads TGCGCCAGCAGCCCTACTAGCGGGGGGCTTCAGTACTTC. It encodes CASSPTSGGLQYF.

The CDR3 loop reads CASSPGQGSDSPLHF. The CDR3, as DNA: TGTGCCAGCAGCCCGGGACAGGGTAGCGATTCACCCCTCCACTTT. The chain recombines TRBV5-4 with TRBJ1-6, with 9 bases aligning to TRBD1. This CDR3 contains 15 residues. Per germline, CDR1 SGHNT and CDR2 YYREEE (reference sequence). The V segment lost 4 bases and the J segment 8 bases; nucleotides outside the gene matches: 7.

This clone was seen a handful of times. The V and J genes are TRBV30 and TRBJ1-2, with a tentative D call TRBD1 (6 bases). V lost 3 bases to trimming and J lost 8 bases, with 16 bases between them. Germline V CDR1 and CDR2: GTSNPN, SVGIG (reference sequence). There are 13 residues in the CDR3. The CDR3 DNA reads as TGTGCCTGGAGAGGCGGGGGCGCGAGGGGCTACACCTTC. Protein: CAWRGGGARGYTF.

The rearrangement uses TRBV10-3 and TRBJ1-3; TRBD1 matches at 7 bases. The ends lost 3 bases at V and 0 bases at J; junction bases unmatched: 5. Germline V lookup: CDR1 ENHRY, CDR2 SYGVKD. This CDR3 comprises 16 residues. DNA of the CDR3: TGTGCCATCAGTGACTCCGGGACAGTCTCTGGAAACACCATATATTTT. This sequence encodes CAISDSGTVSGNTIYF.

This clone came up once. The V and J genes are TRBV5-6 and TRBJ2-7, with D uncertain. The V end lost 1 base, the J end lost 3 bases, and 8 bases lay between the germline ends. Germline CDR1 is SGHDT and CDR2 is YYEEEE. The CDR3 has 13 residues. In DNA, the CDR3 is TGTGCCAGCAGCTTGTTCGAGCGCTACGAGCAGTACTTC. This gives the protein CASSLFERYEQYF. The full variable domain, in which reference TRBV5-6 and TRBJ2-7 provide the parts outside the CDR3, is DAGVTQSPTHLIKTRGQQVTLRCSPKSGHDTVSWYQQALGQGPQFIFQYYEEEERQRGNFPDRFSGHQFPNYSSELNVNALLLGDSALYLCASSLFERYEQYFGPGTRLTVT.

In this sample, this clone turned up once. CDR3 in DNA: TGTGCCAGCAGCCAATCCGGGGGGACAGGGGGCAAGGAGACCCAGTACTTC. Protein product: CASSQSGGTGGKETQYF. The chain carries TRBV4-2 and TRBJ2-5, with TRBD1 matching 12 bases. The J segment lost 5 bases and the V segment lost 2 bases, leaving 9 bases of the junction unmatched. CDR1 is LGHNA, CDR2 YNFKEQ, per germline. The CDR3 runs to 17 residues.

The chain employs TRBV2 and TRBJ2-3; the D is unclear. Germline V CDR1 and CDR2: SNHLY, FYNNEI. V dropped 8 bases and J dropped 3 bases, with 6 bases sitting between them. The CDR3 extends over 11 amino acids. The CDR3 bases are TGTGCCAGCGGAGTAACAGATACGCAGTATTTT. It yields the protein CASGVTDTQYF.

A few counts support this clone. The rearrangement links TRBV5-4 to TRBJ1-6; D is uncertain. V lost 1 base, J lost 5 bases, and 10 bases lay in between. The germline CDR1 and CDR2 sequences are SGHNT and YYREEE (reference sequence). The CDR3 has 15 amino acids. The CDR3 nucleotides are TGTGCCAGCAGCTTGAACGGGAAGAATAATTCACCCCTCCACTTT. Translating it yields CASSLNGKNNSPLHF. Full variable domain (remainder filled in from reference TRBV5-4 and TRBJ1-6): ETGVTQSPTHLIKTRGQQVTLRCSSQSGHNTVSWYQQALGQGPQFIFQYYREEENGRGNFPPRFSGLQFPNYSSELNVNALELDDSALYLCASSLNGKNNSPLHFGNGTRLTVT.

The chain couples TRBV5-6 to TRBJ1-5; perhaps TRBD1 as D (6 bases). CDR1 is SGHDT and CDR2 is YYEEEE in the germline V gene. Trimming took 0 bases from V and 0 from J, leaving 7 bases between them. The CDR3 contains 15 residues. The CDR3 loop is CASSLGGLSNQPQHF. DNA for the CDR3: TGTGCCAGCAGCTTGGGGGGGCTTAGCAATCAGCCCCAGCATTTT.

V and J are TRBV28 and TRBJ1-2, with a weak D call TRBD1 (6 bases). This CDR3 contains 12 residues. Per germline, CDR1 MDHEN and CDR2 SYDVKM. Trimming took 7 bases from V and 8 from J, leaving 14 bases between them. As DNA, the CDR3 is TGTGCCAGCAACACAGGGATTTCAGGCTACACCTTC. It encodes CASNTGISGYTF.

CDR3 coding DNA: TGTGCCAGCAGTCCCCCATTGGGGCGTGGGGCCAACGTCCTGACTTTC. The encoded protein is CASSPPLGRGANVLTF. This chain uses TRBV28 with TRBJ2-6, with D possibly being TRBD1 (5 bases). From germline, CDR1 is MDHEN and CDR2 SYDVKM. Trimming removed 5 bases at V and 3 bases at J, with 14 bases between. The CDR3 spans 16 residues. Full variable domain (rest looked up from reference TRBV28 and TRBJ2-6): DVKVTQSSRYLVKRTGEKVFLECVQDMDHENMFWYRQDPGLGLRLIYFSYDVKMKEKGDIPEGYSVSREKKERFSLILESASTNQTSMYLCASSPPLGRGANVLTFGAGSRLTVL.

The rearrangement links TRBV27 to TRBJ1-1, with 7 bases that match TRBD1. The length of the CDR3 is 13 residues. Germline V gene lookup returns CDR1 MNHEY and CDR2 SMNVEV (reference sequence). With V trimmed by 7 bases and J by 1 base, 3 bases remained unmatched. In nucleotides, the CDR3 is TGTGCCAGCAAGACAGGGCCGAACACTGAAGCTTTCTTT. Translation: CASKTGPNTEAFF.

The rearrangement joins TRBV6-5 to TRBJ1-3, with D tentatively TRBD1 (6 bases). This CDR3 has 15 amino acids. Germline CDR1 reads MNHEY; CDR2 reads SVGAGI. V was pared by 2 bases and J by 2 bases, with 10 bases between. The CDR3 here is CASSYGQGTGNTIYF. The CDR3 DNA is TGTGCCAGCAGTTACGGCCAGGGGACTGGAAACACCATATATTTT.

CDR3 protein: CASSPPPTGLSGYTF. The CDR3 nucleotides read TGTGCCAGTAGTCCTCCACCGACAGGGCTTAGCGGCTACACCTTC. This chain links TRBV19 with TRBJ1-2; 7 nucleotides align to TRBD1. After removal of 5 bases from V and 8 bases from J, the junction contained 14 bases not matched to a gene. CDR1 LNHDA and CDR2 SQIVND come from the germline V gene (reference sequence). The CDR3 loop spans 15 amino acids.